These 24 T cell receptor beta chains share one sample of origin, sequenced in a study of blood T cell repertoires in COVID-19. The assay was immunoSEQ multiplex PCR, and TCRdb's table has in-frame clones only and misses some. The data show under 200,000 clones, roughly 84% seen once. Sequencing was done on a sample of peripheral blood. Receptor source: a woman aged 80 or over with active or convalescent COVID-19.

The CDR3 sequence is CASSALGGGGETQYF. CDR3 sequence (DNA): TGTGCCAGCAGCGCATTAGGAGGGGGCGGTGAGACCCAGTACTTC. V is TRBV9 and J is TRBJ2-5, with D maybe TRBD1 (7 bases). This CDR3 is built from 15 residues. Deletions cut 3 bases from V and 5 bases from J, with 17 bases between. The germline V gene has CDR1 SGDLS and CDR2 YYNGEE.

The rearrangement links TRBV10-3 to TRBJ1-2; D is possibly TRBD1 (5 bases). CDR3 length: 11 residues. CDR1 and CDR2 from the germline V gene are ENHRY and SYGVKD. The germline V and J ends were trimmed by 10 bases and 2 bases, with 8 bases remaining between them. In nucleotides, the CDR3 is TGTGCCACGGACAACAACTATGGCTACACCTTC. Residues: CATDNNYGYTF.

The rearrangement uses TRBV11-2 and TRBJ1-1, with D uncertain. Germline CDR1 and CDR2: SGHAT and FQNNGV. The CDR3 consists of 13 residues. Trimming took off 7 bases at V and 1 base at J, with 10 bases between the two ends. CDR3 nucleotides: TGTGCCAGCACCTATAGAGGGAACACTGAAGCTTTCTTT. Encoded protein: CASTYRGNTEAFF. Supplemented by reference TRBV11-2 and TRBJ1-1, the full variable domain reads EAGVAQSPRYKIIEKRQSVAFWCNPISGHATLYWYQQILGQGPKLLIQFQNNGVVDDSQLPKDRFSAERLKGVDSTLKIQPAKLEDSAVYLCASTYRGNTEAFFGQGTRLTVV.

This chain joins TRBV3-1 (or the pseudogene TRBV3-2) and TRBJ2-7; no reliable D call. The CDR3 covers 14 residues. V was cut by 0 bases and J by 0 bases, with 6 bases left in between. Per the germline V gene, CDR1 is LGHDT and CDR2 is YNNKEL (reference sequence). The CDR3 bases are TGTGCCAGCAGCCAAGACTGGAGCTCCTACGAGCAGTACTTC. Translated, it gives CASSQDWSSYEQYF.

The chain employs TRBV2 and TRBJ1-5; D is undetermined. The CDR3 contains 15 residues. Germline loops: CDR1 SNHLY, CDR2 FYNNEI. V was shortened by 5 bases and J by 0 bases, with 11 bases between the two germline ends. CDR3 coding DNA: TGTGCCAGCAGTCCACAGATATTTAGCAATCAGCCCCAGCATTTT. It specifies CASSPQIFSNQPQHF.

This chain joins TRBV30 and TRBJ1-2; 8 bases line up with TRBD1. This CDR3 region has 17 residues. V was clipped by 4 bases and J by 8 bases; unmatched bases: 21. Germline assignment: CDR1 GTSNPN and CDR2 SVGIG (reference sequence). The CDR3 sequence is CAWTLSGARQGILGYTF. For the CDR3, the DNA is TGTGCCTGGACTCTCTCCGGAGCTCGACAGGGGATTTTAGGCTACACCTTC. The variable domain in full, completed from reference TRBV30 and TRBJ1-2, reads SQTIHQWPATLVQPVGSPLSLECTVEGTSNPNLYWYRQAAGRGLQLLFYSVGIGQISSEVPQNLSASRPQDRQFILSSKKLLLSDSGFYLCAWTLSGARQGILGYTFGSGTRLTVV.

This clone was counted between two and nine times. The chain employs TRBV4-3 and TRBJ1-4; the match to TRBD1 covers 7 bases. The CDR3 runs to 14 residues. Losses at the gene ends were 0 bases for V and 10 bases for J; bases not matched to a gene: 5. Looked up from germline, CDR1 is LGHNA and CDR2 is YSLEER. DNA for the CDR3: TGCGCCAGCAGCCAAGACGACAGGGCACGAAAACTGTTTTTT. This codes for CASSQDDRARKLFF.

This clone was recorded a few times. J is TRBJ1-2 and V is TRBV27, with no clear D. The germline V and J ends were trimmed by 2 bases and 1 base, with 8 bases remaining between them. CDR1 is MNHEY and CDR2 is SMNVEV in the germline V gene (reference sequence). This CDR3 has 14 residues. The DNA for the CDR3 is TGTGCCAGCAGTTTAGGCGGTGATAACTATGGCTACACCTTC. It specifies CASSLGGDNYGYTF.

The genes are TRBV6-1 and TRBJ1-4; 7 nucleotides match TRBD1. Germline CDR1 MNHNS, CDR2 SASEGT. This CDR3 has 16 amino acids. Trimming took 4 bases from V and 3 from J; bases not matched to a gene: 8. CDR3 sequence: CASSGQGSNANEKLFF. DNA for the CDR3: TGTGCCAGCAGTGGACAGGGAAGTAATGCTAATGAAAAACTGTTTTTT.

The chain joins TRBV6-6 to TRBJ1-1; 7 nucleotides match TRBD1. CDR1 and CDR2 from the germline V gene are MNHNY and SVGAGI (reference sequence). J was trimmed by 1 base and V by 4 bases; bases with no gene match: 3. The CDR3 totals 14 residues. Written as DNA, the CDR3 is TGTGCCAGCAGTTTGGGACAGAGGAACACTGAAGCTTTCTTT. Its protein is CASSLGQRNTEAFF.

The V call is TRBV5-5, the J call TRBJ1-4, with a weak D call TRBD1 (5 bases). V was clipped by 0 bases and J by 0 bases, with 9 bases between them. Germline CDR1 is SGHKS and CDR2 is YYEKEE (reference sequence). The CDR3 totals 16 residues. The CDR3 DNA reads as TGTGCCAGCAGCTTGGGACAGCGATCAACTAATGAAAAACTGTTTTTT. Translation: CASSLGQRSTNEKLFF.

The gene calls are TRBV6-2 or TRBV6-3 and TRBJ1-2; D may be TRBD1 (5 bases). CDR1 is MNHEY and CDR2 is SVGEGT in the germline V gene. V lost 0 bases, J lost 4 bases, and 12 bases lay in between. This CDR3 contains 15 residues. This CDR3 is CASSYSQRQPYGYTF. CDR3 nucleotide sequence: TGTGCCAGCAGTTACTCGCAGCGACAGCCCTATGGCTACACCTTC.

The V call is TRBV19, the J call TRBJ1-6; maybe TRBD1 (5 bases). V was cut by 7 bases and J by 7 bases, with 14 bases left in between. Germline loops: CDR1 LNHDA, CDR2 SQIVND (reference sequence). The CDR3 totals 14 residues. CDR3 residues: CASTRDSRNSPLHF. CDR3 nucleotide sequence: TGTGCCAGTACCAGGGACTCCAGAAATTCACCCCTCCACTTT. Together with reference TRBV19 and TRBJ1-6, the CDR3 gives the full variable domain: DGGITQSPKYLFRKEGQNVTLSCEQNLNHDAMYWYRQDPGQGLRLIYYSQIVNDFQKGDIAEGYSVSREKKESFPLTVTSAQKNPTAFYLCASTRDSRNSPLHFGNGTRLTVT.

The J gene is TRBJ2-7, the V gene TRBV18; TRBD1 agrees at 9 bases. This CDR3 contains 14 residues. The germline V gene encodes CDR1 KGHSH and CDR2 LQKENI. V lost 5 bases to trimming and J lost 7 bases; unmatched junction nucleotides: 9. CDR3 bases: TGTGCCAGCTCAGCATCCGGGACAGGGTTAGAGCAGTACTTC. Translating it yields CASSASGTGLEQYF.

The V and J genes are TRBV9 and TRBJ2-1; 13 bases agree with TRBD2. The CDR3 runs to 18 residues. The germline CDR1 and CDR2 sequences are SGDLS and YYNGEE. V was clipped by 2 bases and J by 9 bases; unmatched bases: 14. CDR3 loop: CASSVRPRTSGGGSEQFF. CDR3 DNA: TGTGCCAGCAGCGTTCGACCCCGGACTAGCGGGGGAGGTAGTGAGCAGTTCTTC.

The J gene is TRBJ2-5, the V gene TRBV5-4, with 12 bases fitting TRBD2. CDR3 length: 16 amino acids. Germline V CDR1 and CDR2: SGHNT, YYREEE (reference sequence). Trimming at V came to 1 base and at J to 5 bases, leaving 6 bases not matched to a gene. Written as DNA, the CDR3 is TGTGCCAGCAGCTTGAACCTAGCGGGGGGGCAGGAGACCCAGTACTTC. This encodes CASSLNLAGGQETQYF.

The chain employs TRBV7-2 and TRBJ1-1; no reliable D call. The CDR3 extends over 11 amino acids. With 6 bases removed from V and 1 base from J, the gap between germline ends came to 3 bases. Germline V gene data show CDR1 as SGHTA and CDR2 as FQGNSA. The CDR3 DNA follows: TGTGCCAGCAGGGCGAACACTGAAGCTTTCTTT. Its protein product is CASRANTEAFF.

This clone was seen a handful of times. The chain combines TRBV2 with TRBJ1-5; D uncertain. Germline loops: CDR1 SNHLY, CDR2 FYNNEI. This CDR3 region has 14 residues. Trimming left V 6 bases short and J 5 bases short, with 14 bases between. The CDR3 coding sequence is TGTGCCAGCAGCCCAATTGTCACGGATCAGCCCCAGCATTTT. As protein: CASSPIVTDQPQHF.

The chain carries TRBV7-2 and TRBJ1-1; TRBD1 matches 10 bases. There are 15 residues in the CDR3. CDR1 is SGHTA, CDR2 FQGNSA, per germline. V was clipped by 5 bases and J by 0 bases; unmatched bases: 3. The CDR3 loop is CASSMTGGMNTEAFF. The CDR3, as DNA: TGTGCCAGCAGCATGACAGGGGGCATGAACACTGAAGCTTTCTTT.

The chain links TRBV19 to TRBJ1-3; D remains unclear. This CDR3 is 15 amino acids long. Per the germline V gene, CDR1 is LNHDA and CDR2 is SQIVND (reference sequence). V was pared by 5 bases and J by 0 bases, with 11 bases between. CDR3 sequence reads: CASSPTPSSGNTIYF. The CDR3, as DNA: TGTGCCAGTAGTCCGACACCCAGCTCTGGAAACACCATATATTTT.

V gene TRBV6-2 or TRBV6-3 combines with J gene TRBJ1-2, with 8 bases identical to TRBD1. Germline trimming cut 0 bases from V and 8 bases from J; bases unmatched to any gene: 11. The germline V gene encodes CDR1 MNHEY and CDR2 SVGEGT. The CDR3 contains 16 residues. CDR3 nucleotides: TGTGCCAGCAGTTACTCGAGGATCCAGGGGGCATCCGGCTACACCTTC. Residues: CASSYSRIQGASGYTF.

The chain combines TRBV3-1 (or the pseudogene TRBV3-2) with TRBJ1-3; no definite D call. The CDR3 has 15 residues. V lost 1 base, J lost 4 bases, and 11 bases lay in between. Germline lookup yields CDR1 LGHDT and CDR2 YNNKEL (reference sequence). The CDR3 bases are TGTGCCAGCAGCCAAGGAATCAGGAAAGGAAACACCATATATTTT. Protein product: CASSQGIRKGNTIYF.

The chain links TRBV10-2 to TRBJ1-4; D is perhaps TRBD1 (6 bases). Between the trimmed V and J ends, which lost 7 bases and 8 bases, there was a span of 14 bases. The CDR3 loop spans 13 amino acids. Germline CDR1 is WSHSY and CDR2 is SAAADI. DNA of the CDR3: TGCGCCAGCAAGGCAGGGGCGCGGGAAAAACTGTTTTTT. This sequence encodes CASKAGAREKLFF.

This sequence joins TRBV3-1 (or the pseudogene TRBV3-2) and TRBJ1-1; the D gene is possibly TRBD1 (5 bases). Germline CDR1 reads LGHDT; CDR2 reads YNNKEL (reference sequence). The V and J ends lost 4 bases and 10 bases respectively, with 10 bases between them. This CDR3 is 11 amino acids long. The CDR3 bases are TGTGCCAGCAGCCGGGGGGAAGGAGCTTTCTTT. Protein sequence: CASSRGEGAFF.